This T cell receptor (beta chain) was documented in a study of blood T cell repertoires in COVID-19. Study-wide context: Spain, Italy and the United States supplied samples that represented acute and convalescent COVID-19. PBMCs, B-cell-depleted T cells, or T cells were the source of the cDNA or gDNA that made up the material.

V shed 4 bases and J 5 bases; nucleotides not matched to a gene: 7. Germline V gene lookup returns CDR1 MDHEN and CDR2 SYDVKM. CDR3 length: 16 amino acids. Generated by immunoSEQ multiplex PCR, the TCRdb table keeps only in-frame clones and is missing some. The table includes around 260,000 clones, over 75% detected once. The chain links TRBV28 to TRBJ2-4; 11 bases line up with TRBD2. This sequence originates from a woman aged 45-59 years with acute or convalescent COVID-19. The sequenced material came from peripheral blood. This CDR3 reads CASSSAGLAAQNIQYF. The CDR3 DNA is TGTGCCAGCAGTTCGGCGGGACTAGCGGCTCAAAACATTCAGTACTTC. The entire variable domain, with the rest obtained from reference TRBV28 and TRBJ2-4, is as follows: DVKVTQSSRYLVKRTGEKVFLECVQDMDHENMFWYRQDPGLGLRLIYFSYDVKMKEKGDIPEGYSVSREKKERFSLILESASTNQTSMYLCASSSAGLAAQNIQYFGAGTRLSVL.